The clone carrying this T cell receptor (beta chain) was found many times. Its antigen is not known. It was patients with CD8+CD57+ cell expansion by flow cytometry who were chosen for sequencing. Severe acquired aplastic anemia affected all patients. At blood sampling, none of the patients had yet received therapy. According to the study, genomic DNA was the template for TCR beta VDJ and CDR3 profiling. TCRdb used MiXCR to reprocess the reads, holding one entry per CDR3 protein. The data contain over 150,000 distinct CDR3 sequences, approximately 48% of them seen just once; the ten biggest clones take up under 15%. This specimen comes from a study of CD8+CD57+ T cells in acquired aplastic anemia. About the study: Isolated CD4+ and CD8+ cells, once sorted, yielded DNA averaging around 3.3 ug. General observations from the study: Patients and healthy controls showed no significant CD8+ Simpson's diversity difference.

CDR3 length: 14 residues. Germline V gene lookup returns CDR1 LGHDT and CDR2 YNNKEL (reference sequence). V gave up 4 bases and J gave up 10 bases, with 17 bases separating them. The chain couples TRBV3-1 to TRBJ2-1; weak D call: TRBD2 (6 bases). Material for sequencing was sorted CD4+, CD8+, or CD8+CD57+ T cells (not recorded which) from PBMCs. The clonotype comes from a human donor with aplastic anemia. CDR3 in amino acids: CASSPPGMSGEQFF. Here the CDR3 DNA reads TGTGCCAGCAGCCCCCCCGGGATGAGCGGGGAGCAGTTCTTC.